Below, one T cell receptor beta chain is given with its context. Its antigen remains unknown. This CDR3 contains 14 residues. Germline CDR1 reads GTSNPN; CDR2 reads SVGIG (reference sequence). J was trimmed by 7 bases and V by 2 bases; bases with no gene match: 4. These data are taken from a study of shared clonotypes between healthy human individuals. In the study overall: Those who served as donors were a couple of women and three men between the ages of 18 and 49. Study-wide findings and caveats: Tissue TCR repertoires likely differ from these blood-only repertoires.

As processed by the authors: Filtering was not the same, since immunoSEQ gave junction-only sequences without quality scores. Here immunoSEQ multiplex PCR was the method, and the copy in TCRdb shows in-frame clones only, minus some. V, J and clone size are those of that table, while D and trimming were read from the DNA. The sample consists of over 2 million clones, about nine tenths of them appearing once. What was sequenced was naive CD4+ T cells from PBMCs. Subset specified: CD45RA+ positively selected. The sequence came from a man between 18 and 29 years old in good health. Some clones in this sample may be carry-over from other donors' samples. The chain joins TRBV30 to TRBJ1-4; 10 bases map to TRBD1. The CDR3 sequence is CAWSRDRGSEKLFF. The CDR3 DNA follows: TGTGCCTGGAGTCGGGACAGGGGTAGTGAAAAACTGTTTTTT. Full variable domain (remainder filled in from reference TRBV30 and TRBJ1-4): SQTIHQWPATLVQPVGSPLSLECTVEGTSNPNLYWYRQAAGRGLQLLFYSVGIGQISSEVPQNLSASRPQDRQFILSSKKLLLSDSGFYLCAWSRDRGSEKLFFGSGTQLSVL.